The 3 T cell receptor beta chains below were found in one sample sequenced in a study of T cell repertoires in cytomegalovirus infection. One entry per CDR3 protein, called by TCRdb with MiXCR from the reads. The table lists about 830,000 distinct CDR3 sequences, approximately 32% of them singletons. These receptors have no identified antigens. This specimen consisted of cultured CD8+ T cells from PBMCs, obtained from culture after CMV antigen stimulation. These TCRs come from a human donor in good health (CMV status not recorded). Some clones in this sample may be carry-over from other donors' samples.

A few counts support this clonotype. V and J are TRBV5-6 and TRBJ1-1; TRBD1 matches 7 bases. Germline-derived CDR1 and CDR2 are SGHDT and YYEEEE. Trimming at V came to 4 bases and at J to 4 bases, leaving 16 bases not matched to a gene. This CDR3 comprises 17 residues. The CDR3 region has the DNA TGTGCCAGCAGCCCCAAACAGGAGGGGGCGTATGGCACTGAAGCTTTCTTT. Its translation: CASSPKQEGAYGTEAFF.

Worth noting for this clonotype: Being one base from a much bigger clone, this may be a read error. The chain employs TRBV7-9 and TRBJ2-2; D ambiguous. CDR3 size: 11 residues. The V gene lost 7 bases and the J gene lost 9 bases, with 9 bases spanning the gap. Germline V gene lookup returns CDR1 SEHNR and CDR2 FQNEAQ (reference sequence). The DNA of the CDR3 is TGTGCCAGCACCCCCTCCCGGGAGCTGTTTTTT. Translation gives CASTPSRELFF. Variable domain in full (rest from reference TRBV7-9 and TRBJ2-2): DTGVSQNPRHKITKRGQNVTFRCDPISEHNRLYWYRQTLGQGPEFLTYFQNEAQLEKSRLLSDRFSAERPKGSFSTLEIQRTEQGDSAMYLCASTPSRELFFGEGSRLTVL.

Concerning this clonotype: A read error may explain this, as a much larger clone is one base away. The rearrangement uses TRBV7-2 and TRBJ1-2, with 10 bases lining up with TRBD1. This CDR3 spans 14 amino acids. Germline CDR1 SGHTA, CDR2 FQGNSA. J lost 5 bases, V lost 4 bases, and 4 bases had no gene match. CDR3 residues: CTSSYGTGVYGYTF. CDR3 in DNA: TGTACCAGCAGCTACGGGACAGGGGTATATGGCTACACCTTC.